What follows is one T cell receptor (beta chain) and its context. TCRdb processed the 5' RACE reads anew with MiXCR; each CDR3 protein has one entry. The profile covers about 190,000 distinct CDR3 sequences, with around 20% appearing a single time and 2.4% taken by the ten largest. The source of the sample is a study of T-cell memory formation after mild COVID-19. Trimming stripped 4 bases from V and 3 bases from J, with 12 bases between. The CDR3 spans 15 residues. CDR1 and CDR2 (germline): MNHEY, SMNVEV (reference sequence). Material: PBMCs or a T cell subset sorted from them (not recorded which). V and J are TRBV27 and TRBJ1-4, with a weak D call TRBD1 (5 bases). This TCR derives from an adult woman who had mild COVID-19 (a few samples of this study predate the infection). Cell type and time point are not known. The CDR3 coding sequence is TGTGCCAGCAGTTCTCTCGGGGGAGCTAATGAAAAACTGTTTTTT. Its protein product is CASSSLGGANEKLFF.